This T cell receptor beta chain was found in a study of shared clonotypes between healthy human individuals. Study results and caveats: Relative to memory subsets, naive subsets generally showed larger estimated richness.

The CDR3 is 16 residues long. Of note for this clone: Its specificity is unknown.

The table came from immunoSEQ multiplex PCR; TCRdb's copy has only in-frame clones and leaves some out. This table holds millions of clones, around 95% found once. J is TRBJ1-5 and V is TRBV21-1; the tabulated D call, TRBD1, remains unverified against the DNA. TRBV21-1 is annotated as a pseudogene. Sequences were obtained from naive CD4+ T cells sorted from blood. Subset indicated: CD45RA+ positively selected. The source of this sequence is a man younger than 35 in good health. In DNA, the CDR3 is TGTGCCAGCAGCCACCCAGGGGCCCCTAGCAATCAGCCCCAGCATTTT. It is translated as CASSHPGAPSNQPQHF.